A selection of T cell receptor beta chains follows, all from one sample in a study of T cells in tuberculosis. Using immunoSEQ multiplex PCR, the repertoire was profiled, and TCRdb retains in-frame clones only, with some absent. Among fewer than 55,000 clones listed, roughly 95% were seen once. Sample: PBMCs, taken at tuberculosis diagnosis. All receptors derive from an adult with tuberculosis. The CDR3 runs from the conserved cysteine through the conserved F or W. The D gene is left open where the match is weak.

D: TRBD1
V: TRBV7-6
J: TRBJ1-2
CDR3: CASSLGQGYGYTF

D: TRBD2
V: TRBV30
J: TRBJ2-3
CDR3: CAWSTLAGGDTQYF

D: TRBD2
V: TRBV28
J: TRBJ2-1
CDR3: CASSNVATGLAGVKGQFF

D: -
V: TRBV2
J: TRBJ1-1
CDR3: CASPRVMNTEAFF

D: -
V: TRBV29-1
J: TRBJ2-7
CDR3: CSVEGLEEHEQYF

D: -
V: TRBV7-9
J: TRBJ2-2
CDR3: CASSPWTAGELFF

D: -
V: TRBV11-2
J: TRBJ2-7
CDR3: CASSFRLGLYEQYF

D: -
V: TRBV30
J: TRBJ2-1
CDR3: CAWSLTGTANEQFF

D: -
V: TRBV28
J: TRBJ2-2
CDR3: CASSLGLTGELFF

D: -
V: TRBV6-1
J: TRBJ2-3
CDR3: CASNMVTDTQYF

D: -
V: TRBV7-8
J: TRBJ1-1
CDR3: CASSLLLGEAFF

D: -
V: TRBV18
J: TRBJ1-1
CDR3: CASSEQANTEAFF

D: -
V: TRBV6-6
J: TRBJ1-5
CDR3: CASSLAGGIGQPQHF

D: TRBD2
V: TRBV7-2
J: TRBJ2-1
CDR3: CASSPTSGVTNEQFF

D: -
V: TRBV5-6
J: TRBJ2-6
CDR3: CASSLGFVSGANVLTF

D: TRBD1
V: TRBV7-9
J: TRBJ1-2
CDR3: CASSFNSGQSEPNYGYTF

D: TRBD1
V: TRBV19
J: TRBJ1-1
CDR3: CASHKQGSEAFF

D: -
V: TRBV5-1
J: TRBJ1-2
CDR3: CASSNPIPERPSYGYTF

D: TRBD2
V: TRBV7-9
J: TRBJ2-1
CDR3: CASSSPGLAYSYNEQFF

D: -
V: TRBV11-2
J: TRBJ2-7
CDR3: CASSLGRSRRLEQYF

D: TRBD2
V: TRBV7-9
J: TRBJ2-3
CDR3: CASSLHPGLEVTDTQYF

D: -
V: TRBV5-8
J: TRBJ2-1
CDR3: CASSFYRRENEQFF

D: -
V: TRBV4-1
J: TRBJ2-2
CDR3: CASREQANTGELFF

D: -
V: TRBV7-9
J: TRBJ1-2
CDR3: CASSLGDGYTF

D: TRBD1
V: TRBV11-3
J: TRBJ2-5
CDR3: CASSRGEGAGETQYF

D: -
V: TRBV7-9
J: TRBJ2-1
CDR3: CASSFSSSEQFF

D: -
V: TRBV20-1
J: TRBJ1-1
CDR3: CSASEVGKAFF

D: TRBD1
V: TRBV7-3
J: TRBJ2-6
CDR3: CASSQRDSPDSGANVLTF

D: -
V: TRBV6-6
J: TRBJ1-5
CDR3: CASRGGNQPQHF

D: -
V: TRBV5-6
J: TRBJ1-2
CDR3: CASSLLGQGPGYTF

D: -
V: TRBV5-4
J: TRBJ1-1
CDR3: CASSAIRDQNTEAFF

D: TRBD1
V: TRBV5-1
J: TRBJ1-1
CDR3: CASSWTGTEGAFF

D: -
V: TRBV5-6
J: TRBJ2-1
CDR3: CASSLLAGSYNEQFF

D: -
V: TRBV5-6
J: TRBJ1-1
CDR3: CASIRVGTEAFF

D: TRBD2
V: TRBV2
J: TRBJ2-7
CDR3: CASTQDRELAGLYEQYF

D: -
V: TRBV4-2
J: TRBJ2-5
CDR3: CASSPGDPQDETQYF

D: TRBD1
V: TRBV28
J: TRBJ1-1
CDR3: CASSHGQAYREAEAFF

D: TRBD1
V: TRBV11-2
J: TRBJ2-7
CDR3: CASSPRQGKHEQYF

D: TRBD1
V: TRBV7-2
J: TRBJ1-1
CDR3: CASSLANRGTEAFF

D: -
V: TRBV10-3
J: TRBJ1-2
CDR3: CATHGGSGYGYTF

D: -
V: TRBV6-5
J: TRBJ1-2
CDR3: CASRRTGTNYGYTF

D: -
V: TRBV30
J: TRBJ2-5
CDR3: CAWAPGEETQYF

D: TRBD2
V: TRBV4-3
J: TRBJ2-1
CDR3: CASSQVLAGVEQFF

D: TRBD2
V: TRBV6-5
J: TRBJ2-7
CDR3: CASSYLGLAGTYEQYF

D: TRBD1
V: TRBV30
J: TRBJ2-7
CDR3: CAWSPGTGVFYEQYF

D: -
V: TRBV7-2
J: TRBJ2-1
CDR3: CASSLRLGGYNEQFF

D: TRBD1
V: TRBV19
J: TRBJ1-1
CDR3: CASRREIYRGKGNTEAFF

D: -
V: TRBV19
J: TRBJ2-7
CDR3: CASSTTDEQYF

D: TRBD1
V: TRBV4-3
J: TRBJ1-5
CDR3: CASSQDLMTGGNQPQHF

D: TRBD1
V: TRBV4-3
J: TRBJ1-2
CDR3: CASSQDLAGRGNYGYTF

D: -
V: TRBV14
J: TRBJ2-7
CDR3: CASSPRGRGNEQYF

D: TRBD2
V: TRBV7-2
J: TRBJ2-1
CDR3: CASGMSGRVAEEQFF